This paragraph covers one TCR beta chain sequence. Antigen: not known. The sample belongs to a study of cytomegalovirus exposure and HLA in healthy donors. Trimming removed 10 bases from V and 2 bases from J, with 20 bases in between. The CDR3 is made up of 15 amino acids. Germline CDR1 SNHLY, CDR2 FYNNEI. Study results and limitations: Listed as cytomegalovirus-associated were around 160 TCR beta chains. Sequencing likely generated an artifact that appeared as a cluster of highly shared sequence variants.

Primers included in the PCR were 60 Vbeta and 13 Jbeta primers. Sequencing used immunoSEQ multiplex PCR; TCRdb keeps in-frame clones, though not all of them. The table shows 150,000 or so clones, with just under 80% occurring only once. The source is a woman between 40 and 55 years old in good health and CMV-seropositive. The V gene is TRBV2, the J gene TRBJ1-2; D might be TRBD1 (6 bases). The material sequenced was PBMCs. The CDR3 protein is CATMSGGGPNYGYTF. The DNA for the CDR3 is TGTGCCACCATGTCCGGGGGGGGCCCGAACTATGGCTACACCTTC.